This is a list of T cell receptor beta chains from one sample in a study of Graves' ophthalmopathy and Graves' hyperthyroidism. TCRdb re-called the multiplex PCR reads with MiXCR, one entry per CDR3 protein. This table holds about 640,000 distinct CDR3 sequences, just over 40% found once. Source material: peripheral blood. These receptors originate from an adult man with Graves' ophthalmopathy. Each CDR3 is given with its conserved first and last residue. A D gene is named only where the DNA matches it firmly. Some rows mark clone size as missing; the rest say once, few, many or name a class of expanded clone.

v_gene: TRBV13; j_gene: TRBJ2-7; d_gene: NA; len: 14; abundance: NA; CDR3aa: CASSSKWGSYEQYF; CDR3nt: TGTGCCAGCAGCTCCAAGTGGGGTTCCTACGAGCAGTACTTC
v_gene: TRBV7-2; j_gene: TRBJ2-3; d_gene: TRBD2; len: 17; abundance: few; CDR3aa: CASSLERLAAPPDTQYF; CDR3nt: TGTGCCAGCAGCTTAGAAAGACTAGCGGCCCCGCCAGATACGCAGTATTTT
v_gene: TRBV7-8; j_gene: TRBJ2-5; d_gene: TRBD1; len: 15; abundance: many; CDR3aa: CASSSGTVPQETQYF; CDR3nt: TGTGCCAGCAGCTCCGGGACAGTGCCCCAAGAGACCCAGTACTTC
v_gene: TRBV19; j_gene: TRBJ1-2; d_gene: NA; len: 12; abundance: many; CDR3aa: CASSIAGDGYTF; CDR3nt: TGTGCCAGTAGTATAGCAGGGGACGGCTACACCTTC
v_gene: TRBV10-3; j_gene: TRBJ2-2; d_gene: NA; len: 16; abundance: many; CDR3aa: CAIRNNTSRYTGELFF; CDR3nt: TGTGCCATCAGGAATAATACATCACGGTACACCGGGGAGCTGTTTTTT
v_gene: TRBV7-9; j_gene: TRBJ2-3; d_gene: NA; len: 13; abundance: few; CDR3aa: CASSLTGAERQYF; CDR3nt: TGTGCCAGCAGCCTCACCGGCGCAGAAAGGCAGTATTTT
v_gene: TRBV29-1; j_gene: TRBJ2-2; d_gene: TRBD1; len: 13; abundance: many; CDR3aa: CSVHRGRTGELFF; CDR3nt: TGCAGCGTTCACAGGGGGCGCACCGGGGAGCTGTTTTTT
v_gene: TRBV7-9; j_gene: TRBJ1-2; d_gene: NA; len: 13; abundance: many; CDR3aa: CASERRANYGYTF; CDR3nt: TGTGCCAGCGAGCGTAGAGCTAACTATGGCTACACCTTC
v_gene: TRBV20-1; j_gene: TRBJ1-1; d_gene: NA; len: 12; abundance: many; CDR3aa: CSGVRLNTEAFF; CDR3nt: TGCAGTGGGGTTCGACTGAACACTGAAGCTTTCTTT
v_gene: TRBV10-3; j_gene: TRBJ2-2; d_gene: NA; len: 14; abundance: NA; CDR3aa: CAISEEDSTGELFF; CDR3nt: TGTGCCATCAGTGAGGAGGACAGCACCGGGGAGCTGTTTTTT
v_gene: TRBV25-1; j_gene: TRBJ2-5; d_gene: NA; len: 16; abundance: NA; CDR3aa: CASSATRVGGWETQYF; CDR3nt: TGTGCCAGCAGTGCAACGAGGGTGGGGGGCTGGGAGACCCAGTACTTC
v_gene: TRBV2; j_gene: TRBJ1-3; d_gene: NA; len: 16; abundance: NA; CDR3aa: CASSEAAAGPGNTIYF; CDR3nt: TGTGCCAGCAGTGAAGCAGCGGCGGGACCTGGAAACACCATATATTTT
v_gene: TRBV9; j_gene: TRBJ1-4; d_gene: NA; len: 15; abundance: NA; CDR3aa: CASSVGGGALFKLFF; CDR3nt: TGTGCCAGCAGCGTAGGAGGGGGGGCCCTATTCAAACTGTTTTTT
v_gene: TRBV5-1; j_gene: TRBJ2-7; d_gene: TRBD2; len: 14; abundance: many; CDR3aa: CASSVTSGRYEQYF; CDR3nt: TGCGCCAGCAGCGTGACTAGCGGACGCTACGAGCAGTACTTC
v_gene: TRBV10-3; j_gene: TRBJ1-1; d_gene: NA; len: 14; abundance: NA; CDR3aa: CAISDIGVNTEAFF; CDR3nt: TGTGCCATCAGTGATATTGGGGTGAACACTGAAGCTTTCTTT
v_gene: TRBV10-3; j_gene: TRBJ2-5; d_gene: NA; len: 15; abundance: many; CDR3aa: CAIRGHMGAQETQYF; CDR3nt: TGTGCCATCAGAGGACACATGGGGGCACAAGAGACCCAGTACTTC
v_gene: TRBV10-3; j_gene: TRBJ1-5; d_gene: TRBD1; len: 15; abundance: NA; CDR3aa: CAWSESPGGGQPQHF; CDR3nt: TGTGCCTGGAGTGAATCCCCAGGGGGCGGTCAGCCCCAGCATTTT
v_gene: TRBV15; j_gene: TRBJ1-6; d_gene: NA; len: 15; abundance: many; CDR3aa: CATSRDVGYNSPLHF; CDR3nt: TGTGCCACCAGCAGAGATGTAGGGTATAATTCACCCCTCCACTTT
v_gene: TRBV6-1; j_gene: TRBJ1-2; d_gene: NA; len: 14; abundance: many; CDR3aa: CASSEVADVYGYTF; CDR3nt: TGTGCCAGCAGTGAAGTAGCAGATGTATATGGCTACACCTTC
v_gene: TRBV20-1; j_gene: TRBJ1-3; d_gene: TRBD1; len: 15; abundance: few; CDR3aa: CSALGTGESGNTIYF; CDR3nt: TGCAGTGCTCTAGGGACAGGGGAGTCTGGAAACACCATATATTTT
v_gene: TRBV11-2; j_gene: TRBJ2-2; d_gene: NA; len: 14; abundance: many; CDR3aa: CASSPLHSTGELFF; CDR3nt: TGTGCCAGCAGCCCCCTTCACTCCACCGGGGAGCTGTTTTTT
v_gene: TRBV7-9; j_gene: TRBJ2-7; d_gene: NA; len: 15; abundance: many; CDR3aa: CASSLGAASSYEQYF; CDR3nt: TGTGCCAGCAGCTTGGGGGCCGCGTCTTCCTACGAGCAGTACTTC
v_gene: TRBV10-3; j_gene: TRBJ1-5; d_gene: TRBD1; len: 16; abundance: few; CDR3aa: CASSHHRDRVGLPQHF; CDR3nt: TGTGCCAGCAGTCACCACCGGGACAGGGTAGGTCTGCCCCAGCATTTT
v_gene: TRBV10-3; j_gene: TRBJ2-2; d_gene: TRBD2; len: 16; abundance: once; CDR3aa: CAISAFGLAYTGELFF; CDR3nt: TGTGCCATCAGTGCATTTGGACTAGCGTACACCGGGGAGCTGTTTTTT
v_gene: TRBV2; j_gene: TRBJ2-5; d_gene: NA; len: 13; abundance: NA; CDR3aa: CASSGGIGQPQYF; CDR3nt: TGTGCCAGTAGTGGGGGGATCGGTCAGCCCCAGTACTTC
v_gene: TRBV20-1; j_gene: TRBJ2-5; d_gene: TRBD2; len: 13; abundance: many; CDR3aa: CSSGLAGSQTQYF; CDR3nt: TGCAGTTCGGGACTAGCGGGTAGTCAGACCCAGTACTTC
v_gene: TRBV6-6; j_gene: TRBJ2-5; d_gene: TRBD2; len: 15; abundance: NA; CDR3aa: CASAGLAGAEETQYF; CDR3nt: TGTGCCAGCGCGGGACTAGCGGGAGCGGAAGAGACCCAGTACTTC
v_gene: TRBV7-3; j_gene: TRBJ1-3; d_gene: NA; len: 17; abundance: NA; CDR3aa: CASSAHRAHNSGNTIYF; CDR3nt: TGTGCCAGCAGCGCCCACAGGGCTCACAACTCTGGAAACACCATATATTTT
v_gene: TRBV15; j_gene: TRBJ1-4; d_gene: NA; len: 12; abundance: many; CDR3aa: CATSRELGQKFF; CDR3nt: TGTGCCACCAGCAGAGAGTTAGGGCAAAAGTTTTTT
v_gene: TRBV27; j_gene: TRBJ2-7; d_gene: NA; len: 12; abundance: many; CDR3aa: CASSSTAGEQYF; CDR3nt: TGTGCCAGCAGCTCAACGGCGGGCGAGCAGTACTTC
v_gene: TRBV4-1; j_gene: TRBJ2-7; d_gene: TRBD1; len: 16; abundance: few; CDR3aa: CASSLSRDSTVYEQYF; CDR3nt: TGCGCCAGCAGCCTGAGTCGGGACAGTACTGTCTACGAGCAGTACTTC
v_gene: TRBV3-1; j_gene: TRBJ1-2; d_gene: NA; len: 11; abundance: many; CDR3aa: CASSLSGPTLF; CDR3nt: TGTGCCAGCAGCCTCTCCGGACCCACCCTCTTC
v_gene: TRBV5-6; j_gene: TRBJ2-7; d_gene: TRBD2; len: 16; abundance: NA; CDR3aa: CASSQVGGGFSYEQYF; CDR3nt: TGTGCCAGCAGCCAAGTTGGGGGGGGTTTCTCCTACGAGCAGTACTTC
v_gene: TRBV15; j_gene: TRBJ2-7; d_gene: TRBD1; len: 15; abundance: many; CDR3aa: CATSRVGDSNYEQYF; CDR3nt: TGTGCCACCAGCAGAGTGGGGGACAGCAATTACGAGCAGTACTTC
v_gene: TRBV19; j_gene: TRBJ2-5; d_gene: TRBD2; len: 15; abundance: NA; CDR3aa: CASSTRTSGMETQYF; CDR3nt: TGTGCCAGTAGTACTCGGACTAGCGGGATGGAGACCCAGTACTTC
v_gene: TRBV7-9; j_gene: TRBJ2-7; d_gene: NA; len: 12; abundance: many; CDR3aa: CASSRGDYEQYF; CDR3nt: TGTGCCAGCAGCAGGGGGGACTACGAGCAGTACTTC
v_gene: TRBV29-1; j_gene: TRBJ2-3; d_gene: TRBD2; len: 14; abundance: few; CDR3aa: CSVERGANTDTQYF; CDR3nt: TGCAGCGTTGAGCGGGGGGCCAACACAGATACGCAGTATTTT
v_gene: TRBV2; j_gene: TRBJ2-2; d_gene: NA; len: 16; abundance: once; CDR3aa: CASRSAGAGRTGELFF; CDR3nt: TGTGCCAGCCGTTCGGCGGGGGCTGGAAGGACCGGGGAGCTGTTTTTT
v_gene: TRBV10-3; j_gene: TRBJ2-7; d_gene: TRBD1; len: 14; abundance: NA; CDR3aa: CASSDRDRVGEQYF; CDR3nt: TGTGCCAGCAGTGACCGGGACAGGGTAGGCGAGCAGTACTTC
v_gene: TRBV7-2; j_gene: TRBJ2-5; d_gene: NA; len: 14; abundance: few; CDR3aa: CASSLGPEQETQYF; CDR3nt: TGTGCCAGCAGCTTAGGCCCAGAGCAAGAGACCCAGTACTTC
v_gene: TRBV5-5; j_gene: TRBJ1-1; d_gene: NA; len: 14; abundance: few; CDR3aa: CASSLYRPNTEAFF; CDR3nt: TGTGCCAGCAGCTTGTACAGGCCGAACACTGAAGCTTTCTTT
v_gene: TRBV15; j_gene: TRBJ2-5; d_gene: TRBD1; len: 14; abundance: NA; CDR3aa: CATSREGQQETQYF; CDR3nt: TGTGCCACCAGCAGAGAGGGACAGCAAGAGACCCAGTACTTC
v_gene: TRBV4-2; j_gene: TRBJ2-7; d_gene: TRBD2; len: 18; abundance: few; CDR3aa: CASSQLVGLAGDHGEQYF; CDR3nt: TGTGCCAGCAGCCAACTAGTGGGACTAGCGGGAGATCACGGCGAGCAGTACTTC
v_gene: TRBV7-2; j_gene: TRBJ2-5; d_gene: TRBD2; len: 16; abundance: many; CDR3aa: CASSETSGRAQETQYF; CDR3nt: TGTGCCAGCAGCGAAACTAGCGGGAGGGCCCAAGAGACCCAGTACTTC
v_gene: TRBV2; j_gene: TRBJ1-2; d_gene: NA; len: 19; abundance: many; CDR3aa: CASSVEQRTFPLANYGYTF; CDR3nt: TGTGCCAGCAGTGTCGAACAGAGAACCTTTCCCCTAGCTAACTATGGCTACACCTTC
v_gene: TRBV30; j_gene: TRBJ2-2; d_gene: NA; len: 14; abundance: once; CDR3aa: CAWGLPPNTGELFF; CDR3nt: TGTGCCTGGGGACTACCACCGAACACCGGGGAGCTGTTTTTT